This TCR beta chain appears in the sequencing data of a study of cytomegalovirus exposure and HLA in healthy donors. Study in general: Falling in the Caucasian-associated ancestry cluster were approximately 84% of under 500 genotyped donors.

Germline V gives CDR1 SGHRS, CDR2 YFSETQ. J was trimmed by 8 bases and V by 4 bases; bases with no gene match: 13. The CDR3 length is 17 residues. Each donor was nominally healthy when sampled (though unrecorded immune exposures were likely). Primers included in the PCR were 60 Vbeta and 13 Jbeta primers. Clones were sequenced by immunoSEQ multiplex PCR, and TCRdb holds only the in-frame ones, with some missing. The table has 100,000 or so clones, approximately 64% seen once. Comments on this clone: What it binds is not known.

Study observations and caveats: It has been reported that TCR beta sequences accurately predicted the HLA-A and HLA-B alleles of most subjects. Investigators reported 150 to 200 TCR beta chains as tied to cytomegalovirus.

This receptor was taken from a human donor in good health. V gene TRBV5-1 combines with J gene TRBJ2-1; the match to TRBD2 covers 12 bases. The sample consisted of PBMCs. CDR3 sequence (DNA): TGCGCCAGCAGCCCCGGGCAACTAGCGGGAGGAAAGGATGAGCAGTTCTTC. Its translation is CASSPGQLAGGKDEQFF.